What follows are 29 T cell receptor beta chains derived from one specimen sequenced in a study of cytomegalovirus exposure and HLA in healthy donors. The PCR made use of 60 Vbeta and 13 Jbeta primers. The repertoire was sequenced with immunoSEQ multiplex PCR; TCRdb's copy has only in-frame clones and lacks some. The specimen's table records fewer than 85,000 clones. Sequencing was performed on PBMCs. All receptors come from a man aged 25-40 years in good health and CMV-seronegative.

This rearrangement joins TRBV4-3 to TRBJ2-3, with 7 bases fitting TRBD2. V shed 3 bases, J shed 2 bases, and the junction held 11 bases outside the gene matches. The CDR3 is made up of 17 amino acids. Germline V gives CDR1 LGHNA, CDR2 YSLEER. In DNA form, the CDR3 reads TGCGCCAGCAGCCAGTTTGGGGGGGGGAGGGCCACAGATACGCAGTATTTT. This encodes CASSQFGGGRATDTQYF.

The chain employs TRBV6-5 and TRBJ1-2, with 8 bases aligning to TRBD1. Germline V gene sequence: CDR1 MNHEY, CDR2 SVGAGI. This CDR3 spans 13 amino acids. The junction had 5 bases not matched to a gene; V was cut back by 5 bases and J by 6 bases. CDR3 DNA: TGTGCCAGCAGTCCGACAGGGGTTAATGGCTACACCTTC. The encoded protein is CASSPTGVNGYTF.

The chain links TRBV19 to TRBJ2-2; TRBD2 might be the D (7 bases). The CDR3 has 14 residues. Per the germline V gene, CDR1 is LNHDA and CDR2 is SQIVND (reference sequence). V gave up 5 bases and J gave up 4 bases, with 11 bases separating them. The CDR3 nucleotides read TGTGCCAGTAGTTCGGGGGGCCGCACCGGGGAGCTGTTTTTT. This gives the protein CASSSGGRTGELFF. Supplemented by reference TRBV19 and TRBJ2-2, the full variable domain reads DGGITQSPKYLFRKEGQNVTLSCEQNLNHDAMYWYRQDPGQGLRLIYYSQIVNDFQKGDIAEGYSVSREKKESFPLTVTSAQKNPTAFYLCASSSGGRTGELFFGEGSRLTVL.

The chain carries TRBV2 and TRBJ1-2; 11 bases match TRBD1. Germline assignment: CDR1 SNHLY and CDR2 FYNNEI. This CDR3 region has 14 residues. V was pared by 4 bases and J by 4 bases, with 2 bases of the junction left unmatched. The CDR3 sequence: CASSVGTGGYGYTF. CDR3 coding DNA: TGTGCCAGCAGTGTGGGGACAGGGGGCTATGGCTACACCTTC.

CDR3 coding DNA: TGTGCCAGCAGCTTGGGAGGGGCTAGCGGCTACAATGAGCAGTTCTTC. Protein product: CASSLGGASGYNEQFF. The chain recombines TRBV5-4 with TRBJ2-1, with 7 bases lining up with TRBD2. J gave up 3 bases and V 0 bases, and 6 bases lay outside the gene matches. Germline lookup yields CDR1 SGHNT and CDR2 YYREEE (reference sequence). CDR3 length: 16 amino acids.

The chain joins TRBV5-4 to TRBJ2-7, with TRBD2 matching 11 bases. This CDR3 comprises 16 residues. Germline CDR1 and CDR2: SGHNT and YYREEE (reference sequence). The junction had 8 bases not matched to a gene; V was cut back by 4 bases and J by 2 bases. DNA of the CDR3: TGTGCCAGCAGCCATTCCGGGACTAGCGGAACCTACGAGCAGTACTTC. Residues: CASSHSGTSGTYEQYF.

V usage is TRBV11-2 and J usage is TRBJ2-7; no definite D call. Germline values: CDR1 SGHAT, CDR2 FQNNGV. Trimming took 1 base from V and 6 from J, leaving 7 bases between them. This CDR3 has 12 residues. The CDR3 loop reads CASSLADTEQYF. The DNA of the CDR3 is TGTGCCAGCAGCTTAGCCGACACCGAGCAGTACTTC.

The CDR3 sequence is CASSQVQATNEKLFF. CDR3 coding DNA: TGCGCCAGCAGCCAAGTCCAGGCCACTAATGAAAAACTGTTTTTT. The rearrangement joins TRBV4-3 to TRBJ1-4, with D hard to call. V was clipped by 1 base and J by 2 bases, with 8 bases between them. CDR3 length: 15 residues. Germline CDR1 and CDR2: LGHNA and YSLEER.

This sequence joins TRBV4-3 and TRBJ1-2, with 10 bases aligning to TRBD1. The germline gives CDR1 LGHNA, CDR2 YSLEER. The CDR3 covers 18 residues. Trimming took 0 bases from V and 4 from J; bases not matched to a gene: 11. CDR3: CASSQEYHDRGPAYGYTF. The DNA for the CDR3 is TGCGCCAGCAGCCAAGAATACCACGACAGGGGGCCGGCCTATGGCTACACCTTC.

This chain links TRBV7-9 with TRBJ2-7; 8 positions agree with TRBD1. The germline V gene has CDR1 SEHNR and CDR2 FQNEAQ (reference sequence). The J segment lost 2 bases and the V segment lost 2 bases, leaving 5 bases of the junction unmatched. The CDR3 has 15 amino acids. The CDR3 is CASSLLRDRPYEQYF. CDR3 in DNA: TGTGCCAGCAGCTTATTAAGGGACAGGCCCTACGAGCAGTACTTC.

V and J are TRBV5-4 and TRBJ2-5, with D possibly matching TRBD2 (5 bases). The CDR3 consists of 13 residues. The germline V gene encodes CDR1 SGHNT and CDR2 YYREEE (reference sequence). Trimming stripped 3 bases from V and 5 bases from J, with 11 bases between. The CDR3 here is CASSSMTGETQYF. The CDR3 nucleotides read TGTGCCAGCAGCTCCATGACGGGGGAGACCCAGTACTTC.

V gene TRBV30 combines with J gene TRBJ2-5, with TRBD2 matching over 8 bases. CDR1 is GTSNPN, CDR2 SVGIG, per germline (reference sequence). Trimming removed 1 base from V and 11 bases from J; junction bases left unmatched: 3. The CDR3 totals 11 residues. The CDR3 nucleotides are TGTGCCTGGAGTGCAGCGGGGGAGCAGTACTTC. It translates to CAWSAAGEQYF. The whole variable domain, remainder taken from reference TRBV30 and TRBJ2-5, is SQTIHQWPATLVQPVGSPLSLECTVEGTSNPNLYWYRQAAGRGLQLLFYSVGIGQISSEVPQNLSASRPQDRQFILSSKKLLLSDSGFYLCAWSAAGEQYFGPGTRLLVL.

This chain links TRBV5-1 with TRBJ2-7, with 7 bases fitting TRBD1. The CDR3 length is 14 residues. The germline gives CDR1 SGHRS, CDR2 YFSETQ. The V and J ends lost 0 bases and 2 bases, in that order; junction bases with no gene match: 2. Written as DNA, the CDR3 is TGCGCCAGCAGCTTGGGTCAGGGGGCCTACGAGCAGTACTTC. Protein product: CASSLGQGAYEQYF.

The chain is built from TRBV6-5 and TRBJ1-5, with D possibly being TRBD1 (5 bases). The CDR3 contains 13 residues. Germline V gives CDR1 MNHEY, CDR2 SVGAGI. Trimming stripped 5 bases from V and 3 bases from J, with 8 bases between. The CDR3 region has the DNA TGTGCCAGCAGTCAGGGCCTCAATCAGCCCCAGCATTTT. Protein: CASSQGLNQPQHF.

J is TRBJ1-3 and V is TRBV5-4; unclear D gene. The CDR3 has 16 residues. With 4 bases removed from V and 0 bases from J, the gap between germline ends came to 14 bases. In germline, CDR1 is SGHNT, CDR2 YYREEE (reference sequence). The CDR3 region has the DNA TGTGCCAGCAGCCCTACTCTCGGGGTCTCTGGAAACACCATATATTTT. Its translation is CASSPTLGVSGNTIYF.

The chain combines TRBV9 with TRBJ2-3; D is unclear. V was clipped by 4 bases and J by 6 bases, with 12 bases between them. Germline CDR1 is SGDLS and CDR2 is YYNGEE. CDR3 length: 13 residues. The CDR3 reads CASSPRARDTQYF. CDR3 nucleotide sequence: TGTGCCAGCAGCCCTAGAGCGAGGGATACGCAGTATTTT.

The chain recombines TRBV2 with TRBJ1-1; no reliable D call. This CDR3 comprises 14 residues. V was clipped by 2 bases and J by 4 bases, with 11 bases between them. Germline V gene lookup returns CDR1 SNHLY and CDR2 FYNNEI. CDR3 DNA sequence: TGTGCCAGCAGTGAAATGGGAGGCTTCACTGAAGCTTTCTTT. Translating it yields CASSEMGGFTEAFF.

The chain links TRBV5-1 to TRBJ1-1, with 9 bases fitting TRBD1. From germline, CDR1 is SGHRS and CDR2 YFSETQ. The CDR3 has 14 amino acids. Unmatched junction bases numbered 2, after V lost 2 bases and J lost 3 bases. The CDR3 region is CASSLQGADTEAFF. CDR3 DNA sequence: TGCGCCAGCAGCTTACAGGGGGCGGACACTGAAGCTTTCTTT.

This chain joins TRBV2 and TRBJ1-2; 11 nucleotides match TRBD1. Germline CDR1 and CDR2: SNHLY and FYNNEI. After removal of 4 bases from V and 8 bases from J, the junction contained 3 bases not matched to a gene. This CDR3 is 13 amino acids long. CDR3 in DNA: TGTGCCAGCAGTGCGGACAGGGGGCTAGGCTACACCTTC. Its translation: CASSADRGLGYTF.

This rearrangement joins TRBV6-5 to TRBJ1-5, with 8 bases lining up with TRBD1. The CDR3 is made up of 16 amino acids. Trimming took 0 bases from V and 6 from J; bases not matched to a gene: 7. Germline values: CDR1 MNHEY, CDR2 SVGAGI. CDR3 sequence: CASSYSYDRGGQPQHF. CDR3 nucleotide sequence: TGTGCCAGCAGTTACTCGTACGACAGGGGTGGTCAGCCCCAGCATTTT.

The chain couples TRBV5-1 to TRBJ1-2; no firm D call. V was cut by 2 bases and J by 4 bases, with 6 bases left in between. The CDR3 runs to 12 residues. Germline V CDR1 and CDR2: SGHRS, YFSETQ. The CDR3 loop reads CASSFPGYGYTF. DNA of the CDR3: TGCGCCAGCAGCTTCCCGGGCTATGGCTACACCTTC.

Here the CDR3 reads CASSGTGDGNTIYF. The CDR3 region has the DNA TGTGCCAGCTCCGGGACAGGGGACGGAAACACCATATATTTT. The chain links TRBV25-1 to TRBJ1-3; 10 nucleotides match TRBD1. Germline CDR1 and CDR2: MGHDK and SYGVNS. Trimming removed 8 bases from V and 4 bases from J; junction bases left unmatched: 5. CDR3 length: 14 residues.

The V and J genes are TRBV6-5 and TRBJ2-1; no clear D. This CDR3 has 14 amino acids. The germline V and J ends were trimmed by 4 bases and 0 bases, with 7 bases remaining between them. Germline-derived CDR1 and CDR2 are MNHEY and SVGAGI. The CDR3 region is CASSSLDSYNEQFF. As DNA, the CDR3 is TGTGCCAGCAGTTCCCTAGACTCCTACAATGAGCAGTTCTTC.

The chain couples TRBV5-1 to TRBJ1-2; 12 positions agree with TRBD1. The CDR3 loop spans 16 amino acids. Germline trimming cut 2 bases from V and 7 bases from J; bases unmatched to any gene: 9. From germline, CDR1 is SGHRS and CDR2 YFSETQ. The CDR3 protein is CASSFNPGQGAGGYTF. In DNA form, the CDR3 reads TGCGCCAGCAGCTTCAATCCGGGACAGGGGGCGGGTGGCTACACCTTC.

The genes are TRBV5-1 and TRBJ1-2, with 9 positions matching TRBD1. Germline loops: CDR1 SGHRS, CDR2 YFSETQ. Losses at the gene ends were 2 bases for V and 4 bases for J; bases not matched to a gene: 3. The CDR3 is 14 residues long. CDR3 amino acids: CASSLGTGLYGYTF. The CDR3 DNA reads as TGCGCCAGCAGCTTAGGGACAGGGCTCTATGGCTACACCTTC.

The genes are TRBV5-6 and TRBJ1-1; 9 positions match TRBD1. The CDR3 spans 13 residues. CDR1 is SGHDT and CDR2 is YYEEEE in the germline V gene. J gave up 10 bases and V 4 bases, and 8 bases lay outside the gene matches. The DNA for the CDR3 is TGTGCCAGCAGCCGGGACAGGGTGAGCACAGCTTTCTTT. Residues: CASSRDRVSTAFF.

This chain joins TRBV18 and TRBJ2-7, with a weak D call TRBD1 (6 bases). The CDR3 has 15 residues. Germline values: CDR1 KGHSH, CDR2 LQKENI. V lost 1 base and J 11 bases, leaving 21 bases between the germline ends. DNA for the CDR3: TGTGCCAGCTCACCACTCCCGGGGACACCCGTAATGGAGTACTTC. Amino acid sequence: CASSPLPGTPVMEYF. Variable domain in full (rest from reference TRBV18 and TRBJ2-7): NAGVMQNPRHLVRRRGQEARLRCSPMKGHSHVYWYRQLPEEGLKFMVYLQKENIIDESGMPKERFSAEFPKEGPSILRIQQVVRGDSAAYFCASSPLPGTPVMEYFGPGTRLTVT.

This chain joins TRBV18 and TRBJ2-1; D may be TRBD1 (5 bases). The CDR3 extends over 16 amino acids. The ends were cut back, 3 bases at V and 3 bases at J, with 15 bases in the middle. Germline CDR1 KGHSH, CDR2 LQKENI. CDR3 residues: CASSPLGQENYNEQFF. Here the CDR3 DNA reads TGTGCCAGCTCACCCTTGGGGCAGGAGAACTACAATGAGCAGTTCTTC.

The gene calls are TRBV15 and TRBJ2-1; the match to TRBD2 covers 8 bases. This CDR3 spans 18 amino acids. The germline V gene has CDR1 LNHNV and CDR2 YYDKDF (reference sequence). V dropped 0 bases and J dropped 3; count of bases not matched to a gene: 10. The CDR3, as DNA: TGTGCCACCAGCAGAGATCGCGGTAGCGGGAAAATCTACAATGAGCAGTTCTTC. It translates to CATSRDRGSGKIYNEQFF.